This T cell receptor (beta chain) originates from a study of blood T cell repertoires in COVID-19. Overall study: Acute and convalescent COVID-19 specimens originated in the United States, Italy and Spain. From T cells, B-cell-depleted T cells, or PBMCs came the material, which was cDNA or gDNA.

Per the authors' pipeline: Amplification from reference gene primers served as the basis for estimated nucleated cell counts. The assay was immunoSEQ multiplex PCR, and TCRdb's table has in-frame clones only and misses some. The V and J calls and clone size come from that table; D and trimming were worked out from the DNA. This sample has around 270,000 clones; 85% to 90% occur once, and the top ten carry around 0.84%. Germline V gene sequence: CDR1 MDHEN, CDR2 SYDVKM. With 3 bases clipped from V and 5 bases from J, the junction kept 9 bases outside the gene matches. CDR3 size: 16 residues. This receptor was identified in a man in his thirties or forties with acute or convalescent COVID-19. This rearrangement joins TRBV28 to TRBJ1-5, with 8 bases identical to TRBD1. The sequenced sample consisted of peripheral blood. CDR3 sequence (DNA): TGTGCCAGCAGTTTCTCCCCCAAGACAGGGGATCAGCCCCAGCATTTT. It yields the protein CASSFSPKTGDQPQHF.